A single sample is the source of the 25 T cell receptor beta chains below, sequenced in a study of T cell clonotyping in hematopoietic cell transplantation. Produced via immunoSEQ multiplex PCR; TCRdb's table is partial and in-frame only. The repertoire holds more than 15,000 clones, with almost 90% as singletons. The sequenced sample was peripheral blood mononuclear cells. These receptors were taken from a middle-aged man in good health. Some clones in this sample may be carry-over from other donors' samples.

The chain joins TRBV30 to TRBJ1-2; 7 positions match TRBD1. After removal of 8 bases from V and 2 bases from J, the junction contained 11 bases not matched to a gene. The CDR3 has 14 amino acids. CDR1 and CDR2 from the germline V gene are GTSNPN and SVGIG (reference sequence). The CDR3 sequence is CAATGFGSNYGYTF. The CDR3 nucleotides are TGTGCCGCGACAGGGTTTGGGTCCAACTATGGCTACACCTTC.

The CDR3 sequence is CAWTPRGSLSGNTIYF. In DNA form, the CDR3 reads TGTGCCTGGACCCCCAGAGGTTCGCTCTCGGGAAACACCATATATTTT. V usage is TRBV30 and J usage is TRBJ1-3; no clear D. This CDR3 has 16 residues. CDR1 is GTSNPN and CDR2 is SVGIG in the germline V gene (reference sequence). V shed 4 bases and J shed 4 bases, with 20 bases lying between them.

This clone has just one count. This chain connects TRBV7-9 to TRBJ1-3; TRBD1 matches 7 bases. The V segment lost 1 base and the J segment 0 bases; nucleotides outside the gene matches: 3. The length of the CDR3 is 16 residues. CDR1 and CDR2 (germline): SEHNR, FQNEAQ (reference sequence). CDR3 DNA: TGTGCCAGCAGCTTAGTGGGACAGCTCTCTGGAAACACCATATATTTT. Residues: CASSLVGQLSGNTIYF.

The rearrangement joins TRBV11-1 to TRBJ2-2; D ambiguous. The germline gives CDR1 SGHAT, CDR2 FQDESV (reference sequence). Trimming stripped 5 bases from V and 7 bases from J, with 8 bases between. The CDR3 length is 12 residues. This CDR3 is CASSATGGELFF. The CDR3, as DNA: TGTGCCAGCAGCGCCACCGGCGGGGAGCTGTTTTTT.

This clone came up once. The CDR3 DNA reads as TGCGCCAGCAGCTTGGCCGGGGGTTCTGCAGCCGAGCAGTACTTC. Encoded protein: CASSLAGGSAAEQYF. The chain combines TRBV5-1 with TRBJ2-7, with a possible D match to TRBD2 (6 bases). Germline values: CDR1 SGHRS, CDR2 YFSETQ. The length of the CDR3 is 15 residues. The V end was cut by 0 bases, the J end by 6 bases, with 16 bases between.

The chain combines TRBV5-4 with TRBJ2-1; D gene uncertain. Germline V gives CDR1 SGHNT, CDR2 YYREEE (reference sequence). This CDR3 contains 12 residues. Trimming pared 5 bases from V and 5 bases from J, leaving 8 bases between. CDR3 sequence reads: CASSSFHNEQFF. CDR3 nucleotide sequence: TGTGCCAGCAGTTCGTTTCACAATGAGCAGTTCTTC.

The genes are TRBV9 and TRBJ2-7; D is unresolved. The CDR3 consists of 13 residues. The germline gives CDR1 SGDLS, CDR2 YYNGEE. Trimming stripped 1 base from V and 8 bases from J, with 13 bases between. The CDR3 reads CASSVLQWGKQYF. CDR3 DNA sequence: TGTGCCAGCAGCGTACTCCAGTGGGGAAAGCAGTACTTC.

This chain links TRBV7-2 with TRBJ2-5; D possibly uses TRBD1 or TRBD2 (5 bases each). Germline V lookup: CDR1 SGHTA, CDR2 FQGNSA. V was cut by 1 base and J by 6 bases, with 12 bases left in between. The length of the CDR3 is 14 residues. CDR3 nucleotide sequence: TGTGCCAGCAGCTTAGGGCAGGGCGGGCAGACCCAGTACTTC. This translates into CASSLGQGGQTQYF.

The V call is TRBV21-1, the J call TRBJ1-5. TRBV21-1 is recorded as a pseudogene. This CDR3 is built from 17 residues. In DNA, the CDR3 is TGTGCCAGCAGTGGGGGGGACAGAACTTATAGCAATCAGCCCCAGCATTTT. This translates into CASSGGDRTYSNQPQHF.

J is TRBJ1-2 and V is TRBV29-1, with TRBD1 as a possible D gene (6 bases). The CDR3 has 13 amino acids. Germline-derived CDR1 and CDR2 are SQVTM and ANQGSEA. Trimming removed 4 bases from V and 5 bases from J, with 14 bases in between. The CDR3 sequence is CSVGGGRVYGYTF. In nucleotides, the CDR3 is TGCAGCGTTGGTGGGGGGCGCGTATATGGCTACACCTTC.

The chain employs TRBV10-1 and TRBJ1-6; perhaps TRBD1 as D (6 bases). Germline CDR1 and CDR2: WNHNN and SYGVQD (reference sequence). The CDR3 covers 14 residues. Trimming stripped 0 bases from V and 10 bases from J, with 10 bases between. The CDR3 sequence: CASSESNRDSPLHF. In DNA form, the CDR3 reads TGCGCCAGCAGTGAGTCCAACAGGGACTCACCCCTCCACTTT.

The rearrangement uses TRBV28 and TRBJ1-6; possibly TRBD1 for D (6 bases). The germline V gene encodes CDR1 MDHEN and CDR2 SYDVKM. This CDR3 comprises 16 residues. Trimming shortened V by 5 bases and J by 0 bases, and 11 bases separated the two germline ends. CDR3 bases: TGTGCCAGCAGTCCGACAGGCTCCTCCTATAATTCACCCCTCCACTTT. This codes for CASSPTGSSYNSPLHF.

The sample holds a few counts of this clone. The chain has TRBV30 and TRBJ1-2, with 7 bases fitting TRBD1. CDR1 and CDR2 from the germline V gene are GTSNPN and SVGIG (reference sequence). This CDR3 has 14 residues. V lost 0 bases and J lost 6; bases outside the gene matches: 7. This chain's CDR3 is CAWSVLRTGDGYTF. The CDR3 DNA is TGTGCCTGGAGTGTACTTCGGACAGGAGATGGCTACACCTTC.

The rearrangement links TRBV30 to TRBJ1-3; 11 nucleotides match TRBD1. Looked up from germline, CDR1 is GTSNPN and CDR2 is SVGIG (reference sequence). The CDR3 is 15 residues long. The ends lost 3 bases at V and 7 bases at J; junction bases unmatched: 8. CDR3: CAWRDTGTGGNTIYF. As DNA, the CDR3 is TGTGCCTGGAGGGATACTGGGACAGGGGGGAACACCATATATTTT.

V is TRBV28 and J is TRBJ2-7; TRBD2 is a possible D gene (5 bases). CDR1 and CDR2 (germline): MDHEN, SYDVKM. Between the trimmed V and J ends, which lost 2 bases and 5 bases, there was a span of 7 bases. The CDR3 extends over 12 amino acids. CDR3 residues: CASSLEGHEQYF. DNA of the CDR3: TGTGCCAGCAGTTTAGAGGGTCACGAGCAGTACTTC.

The chain employs TRBV5-8 and TRBJ2-1; D call uncertain. V lost 0 bases to trimming and J lost 4 bases, with 5 bases between them. Germline V CDR1 and CDR2: SGHTS, YDEGEE. The CDR3 runs to 13 residues. CDR3 coding DNA: TGTGCCAGCAGCTTGGGGTCGTACAATGAGCAGTTCTTC. It specifies CASSLGSYNEQFF.

A single count supports this clone. This chain uses TRBV5-1 with TRBJ1-3; D is unresolved. The CDR3 is 15 residues long. Per germline, CDR1 SGHRS and CDR2 YFSETQ. V was clipped by 1 base and J by 0 bases, with 8 bases between them. In nucleotides, the CDR3 is TGCGCCAGCAGCTTGATCGGGGACTCTGGAAACACCATATATTTT. It specifies CASSLIGDSGNTIYF.

This sequence joins TRBV5-6 and TRBJ1-2; no definite D call. V lost 7 bases and J lost 10, with 20 bases in between. The CDR3 spans 13 residues. Germline lookup yields CDR1 SGHDT and CDR2 YYEEEE. The chain's CDR3 is CASHDTMTYSYTF. The CDR3 DNA is TGTGCCAGCCACGACACCATGACATATTCCTACACCTTC. The full variable domain, rest sourced from reference TRBV5-6 and TRBJ1-2, is DAGVTQSPTHLIKTRGQQVTLRCSPKSGHDTVSWYQQALGQGPQFIFQYYEEEERQRGNFPDRFSGHQFPNYSSELNVNALLLGDSALYLCASHDTMTYSYTFGSGTRLTVV.

V is TRBV6-5 and J is TRBJ1-2; TRBD1 matches 8 bases. The CDR3 is 15 residues long. The trim removed 5 bases at V and 1 base at J, leaving 6 bases unmatched. Germline CDR1 and CDR2: MNHEY and SVGAGI. CDR3 protein: CASSTTGEGNYGYTF. The CDR3 DNA reads TGTGCCAGCAGTACGACAGGGGAGGGTAACTATGGCTACACCTTC.

In its sample, this clone was seen once. The chain couples TRBV2 to TRBJ2-4; 7 positions agree with TRBD1. The CDR3 extends over 14 amino acids. CDR1 and CDR2 (germline): SNHLY, FYNNEI. After removal of 6 bases from V and 6 bases from J, the junction contained 8 bases not matched to a gene. CDR3 sequence reads: CASSSGTEGNIQYF. The CDR3 DNA follows: TGTGCCAGCAGCTCCGGGACAGAAGGAAACATTCAGTACTTC. The full variable domain, its missing parts supplied by reference TRBV2 and TRBJ2-4, is EPEVTQTPSHQVTQMGQEVILRCVPISNHLYFYWYRQILGQKVEFLVSFYNNEISEKSEIFDDQFSVERPDGSNFTLKIRSTKLEDSAMYFCASSSGTEGNIQYFGAGTRLSVL.

There are a few counts of this clone. The gene calls are TRBV25-1 and TRBJ1-5; TRBD1 is a possible D gene (5 bases). The CDR3 runs to 14 residues. Germline CDR1 reads MGHDK; CDR2 reads SYGVNS. V was trimmed by 2 bases and J by 7 bases, leaving 12 bases between them. The CDR3 bases are TGTGCCAGCAGTGAAATAGGGGTTGAGCAGCCCCAGCATTTT. Its protein is CASSEIGVEQPQHF.

This clone was seen a few times. The chain combines TRBV4-2 with TRBJ2-3, with 12 bases lining up with TRBD2. The CDR3 extends over 16 amino acids. The V gene's germline CDR1 is LGHNA and CDR2 YNFKEQ. The V gene end was trimmed by 4 bases and the J gene end by 6 bases; junction bases not matched to a gene: 8. The CDR3 is CASSRRLAGEVDTQYF. The CDR3 DNA reads as TGTGCCAGCAGCCGACGACTAGCGGGGGAAGTTGATACGCAGTATTTT.

V usage is TRBV27 and J usage is TRBJ2-7; D remains ambiguous. The CDR3 has 14 amino acids. With 2 bases removed from V and 0 bases from J, the gap between germline ends came to 8 bases. Germline lookup yields CDR1 MNHEY and CDR2 SMNVEV (reference sequence). CDR3 nucleotides: TGTGCCAGCAGTTTAAGAGGAGACTCCTACGAGCAGTACTTC. As protein: CASSLRGDSYEQYF.

The chain uses TRBV7-9 and TRBJ1-1; no firm D call. The ends were cut back, 5 bases at V and 6 bases at J, with 7 bases in the middle. Germline CDR1 SEHNR, CDR2 FQNEAQ (reference sequence). CDR3 length equals 11 residues. This chain's CDR3 is CASSPRAEAFF. CDR3 bases: TGTGCCAGCAGCCCACGGGCTGAAGCTTTCTTT. Looking up the rest from reference TRBV7-9 and TRBJ1-1 gives the full variable domain: DTGVSQNPRHKITKRGQNVTFRCDPISEHNRLYWYRQTLGQGPEFLTYFQNEAQLEKSRLLSDRFSAERPKGSFSTLEIQRTEQGDSAMYLCASSPRAEAFFGQGTRLTVV.

The chain uses TRBV18 and TRBJ2-7; D perhaps matches TRBD2 (5 bases). V gave up 4 bases and J gave up 5 bases, with 12 bases separating them. The CDR3 runs to 13 residues. Per germline, CDR1 KGHSH and CDR2 LQKENI. CDR3 nucleotide sequence: TGTGCCAGCTCACAGCCCGCGCGGGACGAGCAGTACTTC. The encoded protein is CASSQPARDEQYF. Using reference TRBV18 and TRBJ2-7 for the parts outside the CDR3, the full variable domain is NAGVMQNPRHLVRRRGQEARLRCSPMKGHSHVYWYRQLPEEGLKFMVYLQKENIIDESGMPKERFSAEFPKEGPSILRIQQVVRGDSAAYFCASSQPARDEQYFGPGTRLTVT.